The 25 T cell receptor beta chains below come from one sample, sequenced in a study of blood T cell repertoires in COVID-19. TCRdb's copy holds only in-frame clones and misses some; the assay was immunoSEQ multiplex PCR. The table has over 250,000 clones, more than 85% seen once. Sequencing used peripheral blood. The receptors come from a person aged 18 to 30 with COVID-19, enrolled during active disease.

For this clone: One end of the junction varies from germline; a read error may be responsible. The rearrangement links TRBV5-6 to TRBJ2-2, with D possibly matching TRBD2 (5 bases). This CDR3 comprises 12 residues. Per the germline V gene, CDR1 is SGHDT and CDR2 is YYEEEE. The chain's CDR3 is CASSFGDGKLFF. The CDR3 DNA follows: TGTGCCAGCAGCTTCGGCGACGGGAAGCTGTTTTTT.

The rearrangement links TRBV6-2 or TRBV6-3 to TRBJ2-7, with 7 bases lining up with TRBD2. The CDR3 totals 16 residues. V was clipped by 5 bases and J by 4 bases; unmatched bases: 14. Germline V gene sequence: CDR1 MNHEY, CDR2 SVGEGT. The CDR3 loop reads CASSTPGSGNPYEQYF. CDR3 nucleotide sequence: TGTGCCAGCAGTACCCCAGGGAGCGGGAACCCGTACGAGCAGTACTTC.

The sample holds a few counts of this clone. The genes are TRBV19 and TRBJ1-5; maybe TRBD1 (5 bases). CDR3 length equals 12 residues. Trimming cost V 11 bases and J 6 bases, with 14 bases left between them. Germline V CDR1 and CDR2: LNHDA, SQIVND (reference sequence). In DNA, the CDR3 is TGTGCCTCTGGCAGGGTCGGTCAGCCCCAGCATTTT. Its translation: CASGRVGQPQHF.

The chain uses TRBV24-1 and TRBJ1-5; no definite D call. CDR1 is KGHDR and CDR2 is SFDVKD in the germline V gene. V was trimmed by 9 bases and J by 3 bases, leaving 17 bases between them. CDR3 length equals 15 residues. DNA of the CDR3: TGTGCCACCGCCCCTTCCTACGGGGTCAATCAGCCCCAGCATTTT. It codes for CATAPSYGVNQPQHF.

The chain joins TRBV6-6 to TRBJ2-7, with TRBD2 as a possible D gene (6 bases). Between the trimmed V and J ends, which lost 6 bases and 2 bases, there was a span of 14 bases. This CDR3 has 14 residues. CDR1 is MNHNY and CDR2 is SVGAGI in the germline V gene (reference sequence). CDR3 sequence: CASSLSGLTYEQYF. The CDR3 nucleotides read TGTGCCAGCAGCCTTAGCGGACTTACCTACGAGCAGTACTTC.

To note about this clone: Within the sample, other DNA sequences also encode this same CDR3. The chain is built from TRBV5-5 and TRBJ1-4, with D uncertain. The CDR3 covers 15 residues. The V gene's germline CDR1 is SGHKS and CDR2 YYEKEE (reference sequence). V shed 2 bases and J shed 0 bases, with 8 bases lying between them. For the CDR3, the DNA is TGTGCCAGCAGCTTAGTGAGCGCAACTAATGAAAAACTGTTTTTT. This codes for CASSLVSATNEKLFF.

This chain connects TRBV9 to TRBJ1-2; no firm D call. This CDR3 contains 15 residues. The V gene lost 4 bases and the J gene lost 0 bases, with 13 bases spanning the gap. Per the germline V gene, CDR1 is SGDLS and CDR2 is YYNGEE. The CDR3, as DNA: TGTGCCAGCAGCTCCGGTGTGGGAGCTAACTATGGCTACACCTTC. Its protein product is CASSSGVGANYGYTF.

The chain has TRBV19 and TRBJ2-2, with 7 bases aligning to TRBD1. The V gene's germline CDR1 is LNHDA and CDR2 SQIVND (reference sequence). Trimming cost V 5 bases and J 7 bases; bases outside gene matches: 7. The CDR3 has 14 amino acids. This chain's CDR3 is CASSSRGPGGELFF. The CDR3 DNA sequence: TGTGCCAGTAGTTCAAGGGGGCCAGGCGGGGAGCTGTTTTTT.

This chain connects TRBV5-1 to TRBJ1-5; D is unclear. Trimming cost V 0 bases and J 6 bases, with 7 bases left between them. The germline V gene has CDR1 SGHRS and CDR2 YFSETQ. The CDR3 length is 13 residues. The CDR3 nucleotides are TGCGCCAGCAGCTTGGAAACCGGTCAGCCCCAGCATTTT. It specifies CASSLETGQPQHF.

The genes are TRBV7-9 and TRBJ2-3, with D possibly TRBD2 on 5 matching bases. Germline lookup yields CDR1 SEHNR and CDR2 FQNEAQ (reference sequence). Trimming cost V 5 bases and J 4 bases, with 16 bases left between them. CDR3 length equals 15 residues. For the CDR3, the DNA is TGTGCCAGCAGCCCCTCAGAGACGCGGGCAGATACGCAGTATTTT. Translation gives CASSPSETRADTQYF.

The chain recombines TRBV5-1 with TRBJ2-5; D possibly corresponds to TRBD2 (6 bases). The CDR3 consists of 14 residues. V was clipped by 0 bases and J by 1 base, with 7 bases between them. CDR1 is SGHRS and CDR2 is YFSETQ in the germline V gene. The CDR3 sequence: CASSLAGVQETQYF. CDR3 in DNA: TGCGCCAGCAGCTTGGCGGGGGTCCAAGAGACCCAGTACTTC.

The chain joins TRBV11-2 to TRBJ2-7; 11 bases agree with TRBD2. The CDR3 spans 18 residues. The junction had 15 bases not matched to a gene; V was cut back by 4 bases and J by 4 bases. The germline V gene has CDR1 SGHAT and CDR2 FQNNGV. The CDR3 here is CASSSVKGATSGVYEQYF. CDR3 nucleotide sequence: TGTGCCAGCAGCTCGGTCAAGGGAGCGACTAGCGGGGTATACGAGCAGTACTTC. Drawing the rest from reference TRBV11-2 and TRBJ2-7, the complete variable domain is EAGVAQSPRYKIIEKRQSVAFWCNPISGHATLYWYQQILGQGPKLLIQFQNNGVVDDSQLPKDRFSAERLKGVDSTLKIQPAKLEDSAVYLCASSSVKGATSGVYEQYFGPGTRLTVT.

The chain is built from TRBV29-1 and TRBJ2-4; D might be TRBD1 (6 bases). The CDR3 extends over 12 amino acids. Per the germline V gene, CDR1 is SQVTM and CDR2 is ANQGSEA. V was cut by 1 base and J by 10 bases, with 11 bases left in between. The CDR3, as DNA: TGCAGCGTTGAAGTGGGCAGGGGTATTCAGTACTTC. As protein: CSVEVGRGIQYF.

The chain couples TRBV27 to TRBJ1-5; D perhaps matches TRBD1 (5 bases). Germline V lookup: CDR1 MNHEY, CDR2 SMNVEV (reference sequence). V was clipped by 5 bases and J by 3 bases, with 20 bases between them. The CDR3 has 17 amino acids. Written as DNA, the CDR3 is TGTGCCAGCAGTCAATCGCGGTACCAGGGCGCCAATCAGCCCCAGCATTTT. It encodes CASSQSRYQGANQPQHF.

The chain joins TRBV5-1 to TRBJ2-2; D gene ambiguous. The length of the CDR3 is 16 residues. Germline assignment: CDR1 SGHRS and CDR2 YFSETQ. V lost 2 bases to trimming and J lost 5 bases, with 16 bases between them. The DNA of the CDR3 is TGCGCCAGCAGCTTTAGCCCCGGCGGAGTTACCGGGGAGCTGTTTTTT. This translates into CASSFSPGGVTGELFF. Variable domain in full (rest from reference TRBV5-1 and TRBJ2-2): KAGVTQTPRYLIKTRGQQVTLSCSPISGHRSVSWYQQTPGQGLQFLFEYFSETQRNKGNFPGRFSGRQFSNSRSEMNVSTLELGDSALYLCASSFSPGGVTGELFFGEGSRLTVL.

The chain links TRBV7-2 to TRBJ2-2, with no clear D. Germline V gene sequence: CDR1 SGHTA, CDR2 FQGNSA. This CDR3 has 14 amino acids. V lost 1 base, J lost 5 bases, and 8 bases lay in between. This CDR3 reads CASSLVSSTGELFF. Here the CDR3 DNA reads TGTGCCAGCAGCTTAGTGTCTAGTACCGGGGAGCTGTTTTTT.

This rearrangement joins TRBV6-1 to TRBJ1-4, with TRBD1 matching over 7 bases. CDR1 and CDR2 (germline): MNHNS, SASEGT. J gave up 1 base and V 7 bases, and 24 bases lay outside the gene matches. The CDR3 consists of 21 residues. CDR3: CASTEAYPYHTGDGTNEKLFF. For the CDR3, the DNA is TGTGCCAGCACCGAAGCCTACCCTTACCATACAGGGGATGGAACTAATGAAAAACTGTTTTTT.

The V and J genes are TRBV5-8 and TRBJ1-1, with a possible D match to TRBD1 (5 bases). Germline V gene data show CDR1 as SGHTS and CDR2 as YDEGEE. The CDR3 has 16 residues. With 0 bases removed from V and 5 bases from J, the gap between germline ends came to 17 bases. CDR3 sequence (DNA): TGTGCCAGCAGCTTGGCCACGGGGGGAATGCGGACTGAAGCTTTCTTT. Its protein product is CASSLATGGMRTEAFF.

The V call is TRBV18, the J call TRBJ2-2; a possible D gene is TRBD1 (6 bases). Germline V lookup: CDR1 KGHSH, CDR2 LQKENI. V shed 4 bases and J shed 0 bases, with 12 bases lying between them. This CDR3 region has 16 residues. The DNA of the CDR3 is TGTGCCAGCTCACGAACTGACAGGTCGAACACCGGGGAGCTGTTTTTT. It specifies CASSRTDRSNTGELFF.

The V and J genes are TRBV9 and TRBJ2-7; weak D call: TRBD1 (6 bases). Germline V gene lookup returns CDR1 SGDLS and CDR2 YYNGEE. The V end lost 4 bases, the J end lost 4 bases, and 18 bases lay between the germline ends. The CDR3 totals 15 residues. CDR3 DNA: TGTGCCAGCAGCCCCTCGTTGGCAGGGGTGTACGAGCAGTACTTC. Encoded protein: CASSPSLAGVYEQYF.

The J gene is TRBJ2-3, the V gene TRBV3-1 (or the pseudogene TRBV3-2); no definite D call. V lost 7 bases, J lost 1 base, and 15 bases lay in between. Germline V gene data show CDR1 as LGHDT and CDR2 as YNNKEL (reference sequence). The CDR3 has 15 residues. The CDR3 sequence: CASTTSSGGTDTQYF. The CDR3 region has the DNA TGTGCCAGCACTACCTCCTCGGGTGGCACAGATACGCAGTATTTT.

This clone was counted between two and nine times. This chain links TRBV6-4 with TRBJ1-2; 7 bases align to TRBD1. The ends lost 9 bases at V and 2 bases at J; junction bases unmatched: 9. Per the germline V gene, CDR1 is MRHNA and CDR2 is SNTAGT. CDR3 length equals 14 residues. In DNA form, the CDR3 reads TGTGCCAGTAGACCGGGACAGCCCAACTATGGCTACACCTTC. It translates to CASRPGQPNYGYTF.

The rearrangement uses TRBV7-2 and TRBJ1-5; D gene unclear. CDR1 SGHTA and CDR2 FQGNSA come from the germline V gene. This CDR3 region has 15 residues. V was pared by 2 bases and J by 1 base, with 9 bases between. The DNA for the CDR3 is TGTGCCAGCAGCTTATTCCTACAGAGCAATCAGCCCCAGCATTTT. It is translated as CASSLFLQSNQPQHF.

This chain links TRBV3-1 (or the pseudogene TRBV3-2) with TRBJ2-1; unclear D gene. The V gene's germline CDR1 is LGHDT and CDR2 YNNKEL (reference sequence). This CDR3 has 17 amino acids. Trimming removed 3 bases from V and 0 bases from J, with 15 bases in between. The CDR3 loop is CASSQRLLTYSYNEQFF. CDR3 bases: TGTGCCAGCAGCCAGAGACTTCTTACCTACTCCTACAATGAGCAGTTCTTC.

This clone was counted a single time. This rearrangement joins TRBV30 to TRBJ2-5; D is perhaps TRBD2 (6 bases). Trimming took 5 bases from V and 5 from J, leaving 15 bases between them. The CDR3 runs to 13 residues. Germline-derived CDR1 and CDR2 are GTSNPN and SVGIG (reference sequence). CDR3 sequence: CAWSGDSRETQYF. Here the CDR3 DNA reads TGTGCCTGGTCGGGGGATAGTAGGGAGACCCAGTACTTC.